The present entry profiles one TCR beta chain with its context. Its specificity is not known. A TCRbeta library incorporating unique molecular identifiers was prepared. TCRdb fed the PCR reads into MiXCR, producing one record per CDR3 protein. The repertoire holds about 60,000 distinct CDR3 sequences, with 44% as singletons. The CDR3 length is 14 residues. The V and J ends lost 7 bases and 2 bases, in that order; junction bases with no gene match: 8. These data are taken from a study of T-cell reconstitution after alpha-beta-depleted transplantation in children. Overall study results and limits: For some patients, TCRbeta diversity was high at day 60 because of recipient T cells and thymic progenitors that survived. T-cell counts and diversity were attributed mostly to newly produced T cells one year after transplant. Several hundred expanded graft clones reportedly were the source of alpha-beta T cells about two months after transplant.

Here the sequenced sample was PBMCs, mostly from graft donor cells, taken 360 days after TCRalphabeta/CD19-depleted stem cell transplant. The chain joins TRBV12-3 or TRBV12-4 to TRBJ2-7; 7 positions match TRBD1. The source of this sequence is a male patient between 5 and 17 years old who had a stem cell transplant for acute lymphoblastic leukemia, so the T cells may come from the graft donor. The CDR3 reads CASTGQAGPYEQYF. The CDR3 coding sequence is TGTGCCAGCACCGGACAGGCAGGGCCCTACGAGCAGTACTTC.